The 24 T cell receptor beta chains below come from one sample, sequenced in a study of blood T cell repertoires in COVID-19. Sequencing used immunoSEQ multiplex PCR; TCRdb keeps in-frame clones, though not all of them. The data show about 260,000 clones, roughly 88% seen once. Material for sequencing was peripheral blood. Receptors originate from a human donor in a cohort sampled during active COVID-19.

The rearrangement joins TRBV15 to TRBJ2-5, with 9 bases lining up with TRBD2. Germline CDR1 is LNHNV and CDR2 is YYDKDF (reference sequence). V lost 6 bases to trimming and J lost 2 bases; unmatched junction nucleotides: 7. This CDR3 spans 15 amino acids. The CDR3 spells CATRGIAGVQETQYF. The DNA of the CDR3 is TGTGCCACCAGGGGTATAGCGGGAGTACAAGAGACCCAGTACTTC. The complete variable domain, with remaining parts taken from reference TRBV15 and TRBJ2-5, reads DAMVIQNPRYQVTQFGKPVTLSCSQTLNHNVMYWYQQKSSQAPKLLFHYYDKDFNNEADTPDNFQSRRPNTSFCFLDIRSPGLGDTAMYLCATRGIAGVQETQYFGPGTRLLVL.

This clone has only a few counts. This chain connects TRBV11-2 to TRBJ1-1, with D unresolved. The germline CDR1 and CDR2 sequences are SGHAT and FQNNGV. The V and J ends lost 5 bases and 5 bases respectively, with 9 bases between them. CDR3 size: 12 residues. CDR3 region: CASSLRNTEAFF. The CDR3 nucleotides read TGTGCCAGCAGCCTCCGTAATACTGAAGCTTTCTTT.

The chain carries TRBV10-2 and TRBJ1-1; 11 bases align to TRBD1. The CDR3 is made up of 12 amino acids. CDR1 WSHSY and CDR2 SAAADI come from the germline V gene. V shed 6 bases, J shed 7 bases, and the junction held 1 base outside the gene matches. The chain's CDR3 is CASRGTGGEAFF. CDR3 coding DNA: TGCGCCAGCAGGGGGACAGGGGGTGAAGCTTTCTTT.

CDR3 DNA: TGTGCCAGCAGCCAACATCGCGGTGAGCAGTTCTTC. This encodes CASSQHRGEQFF. The rearrangement uses TRBV3-1 (or the pseudogene TRBV3-2) and TRBJ2-1; D uncertain. CDR1 LGHDT and CDR2 YNNKEL come from the germline V gene (reference sequence). V lost 2 bases to trimming and J lost 9 bases, with 8 bases between them. This CDR3 is built from 12 residues.

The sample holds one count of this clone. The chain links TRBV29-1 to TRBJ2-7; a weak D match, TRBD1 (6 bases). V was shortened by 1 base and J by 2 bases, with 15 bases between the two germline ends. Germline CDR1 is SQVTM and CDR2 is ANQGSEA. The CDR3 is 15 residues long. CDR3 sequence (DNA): TGCAGCGTTGAAGCCCCAAGGGGGATAACCTACGAGCAGTACTTC. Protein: CSVEAPRGITYEQYF.

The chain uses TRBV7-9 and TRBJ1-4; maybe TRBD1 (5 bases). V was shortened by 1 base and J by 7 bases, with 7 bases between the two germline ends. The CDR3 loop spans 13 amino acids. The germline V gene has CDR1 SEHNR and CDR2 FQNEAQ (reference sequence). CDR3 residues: CASSLGGAEKLFF. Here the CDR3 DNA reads TGTGCCAGCAGCTTAGGTGGGGCTGAAAAACTGTTTTTT.

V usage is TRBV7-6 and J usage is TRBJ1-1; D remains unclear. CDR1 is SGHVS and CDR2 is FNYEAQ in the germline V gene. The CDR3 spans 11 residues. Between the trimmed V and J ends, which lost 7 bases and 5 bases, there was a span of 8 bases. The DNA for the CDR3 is TGTGCCAGCACCTCGGGAACTGAAGCTTTCTTT. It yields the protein CASTSGTEAFF.

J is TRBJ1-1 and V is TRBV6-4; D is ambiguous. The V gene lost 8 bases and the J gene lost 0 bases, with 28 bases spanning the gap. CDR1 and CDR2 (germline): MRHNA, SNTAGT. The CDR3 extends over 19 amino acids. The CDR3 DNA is TGTGCCAGCTATCCCAAGCTAAGTCTTCCTGCGGGGTTGAACACTGAAGCTTTCTTT. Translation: CASYPKLSLPAGLNTEAFF.

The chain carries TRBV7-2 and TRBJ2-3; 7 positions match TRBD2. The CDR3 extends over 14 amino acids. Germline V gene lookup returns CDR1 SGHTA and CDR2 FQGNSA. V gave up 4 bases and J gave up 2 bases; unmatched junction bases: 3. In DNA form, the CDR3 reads TGTGCCAGCAGCTCGGGACTATTCACAGATACGCAGTATTTT. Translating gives CASSSGLFTDTQYF.

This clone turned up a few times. This chain's CDR3 is CASSQVSFRSYNSPLHF. The CDR3 bases are TGCGCCAGCAGCCAAGTTAGCTTTAGGAGCTATAATTCACCCCTCCACTTT. The chain uses TRBV4-3 and TRBJ1-6, with unresolved D. This CDR3 has 17 residues. V was cut by 1 base and J by 3 bases, with 13 bases left in between. Germline CDR1 reads LGHNA; CDR2 reads YSLEER.

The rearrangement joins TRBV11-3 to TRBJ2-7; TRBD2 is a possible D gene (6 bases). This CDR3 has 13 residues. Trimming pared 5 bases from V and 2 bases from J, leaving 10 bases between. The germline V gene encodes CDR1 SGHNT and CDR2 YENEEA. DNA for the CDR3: TGTGCCAGCAGCCCCCGGGAGACCTACGAGCAGTACTTC. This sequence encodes CASSPRETYEQYF.

The CDR3 loop is CASSLAIAGFSTDTQYF. Here the CDR3 DNA reads TGTGCCAGCAGCCTAGCCATAGCGGGGTTTAGCACAGATACGCAGTATTTT. The chain employs TRBV6-2 or TRBV6-3 and TRBJ2-3; 8 bases line up with TRBD2. Unmatched junction bases numbered 11, after V lost 6 bases and J lost 0 bases. Germline CDR1 reads MNHEY; CDR2 reads SVGEGT. CDR3 length: 17 amino acids.

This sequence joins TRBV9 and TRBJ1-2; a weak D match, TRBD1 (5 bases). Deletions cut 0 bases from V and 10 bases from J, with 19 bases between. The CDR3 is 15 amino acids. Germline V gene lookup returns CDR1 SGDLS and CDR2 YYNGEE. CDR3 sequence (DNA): TGTGCCAGCAGCGTAGTGGGGGGTAGCGGAGGACTCTACACCTTC. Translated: CASSVVGGSGGLYTF.

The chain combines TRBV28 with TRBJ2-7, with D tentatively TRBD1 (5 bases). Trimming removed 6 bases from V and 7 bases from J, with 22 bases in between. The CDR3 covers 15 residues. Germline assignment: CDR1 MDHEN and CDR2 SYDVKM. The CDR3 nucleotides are TGTGCCAGCAGCAGCCTTTCAGGGCCTATAGGGGAGCAGTACTTC. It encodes CASSSLSGPIGEQYF. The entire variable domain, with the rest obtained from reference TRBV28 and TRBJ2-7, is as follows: DVKVTQSSRYLVKRTGEKVFLECVQDMDHENMFWYRQDPGLGLRLIYFSYDVKMKEKGDIPEGYSVSREKKERFSLILESASTNQTSMYLCASSSLSGPIGEQYFGPGTRLTVT.

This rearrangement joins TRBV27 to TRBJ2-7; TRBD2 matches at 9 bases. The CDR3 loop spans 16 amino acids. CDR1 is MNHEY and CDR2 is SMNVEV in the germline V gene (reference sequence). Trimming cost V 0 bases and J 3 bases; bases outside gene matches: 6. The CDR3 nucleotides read TGTGCCAGCAGTTTATCCGTCCGAGCGGGAGGCTACGAGCAGTACTTC. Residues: CASSLSVRAGGYEQYF.

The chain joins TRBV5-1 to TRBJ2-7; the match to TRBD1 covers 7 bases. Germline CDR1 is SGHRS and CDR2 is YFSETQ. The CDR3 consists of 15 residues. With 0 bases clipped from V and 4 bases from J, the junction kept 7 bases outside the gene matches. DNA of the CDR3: TGCGCCAGCAGCTTGGGACAGGGCTCGGAGTACGAGCAGTACTTC. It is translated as CASSLGQGSEYEQYF.

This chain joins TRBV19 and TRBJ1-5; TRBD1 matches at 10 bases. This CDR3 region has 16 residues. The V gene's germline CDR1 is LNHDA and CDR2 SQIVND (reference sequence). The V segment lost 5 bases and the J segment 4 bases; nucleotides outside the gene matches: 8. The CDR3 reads CASSSLWTGGNQPQHF. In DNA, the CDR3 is TGTGCCAGTAGTTCTCTATGGACAGGGGGAAATCAGCCCCAGCATTTT.

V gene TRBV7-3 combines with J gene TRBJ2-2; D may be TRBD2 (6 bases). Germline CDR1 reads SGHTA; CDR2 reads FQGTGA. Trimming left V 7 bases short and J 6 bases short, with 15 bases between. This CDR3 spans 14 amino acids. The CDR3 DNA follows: TGTGCCAGCAAGCCGAGCGGGTGGGCCGGGGAGCTGTTTTTT. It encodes CASKPSGWAGELFF.

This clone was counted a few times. CDR3 nucleotides: TGTGCCAGCGGCCACCGGGACAGGGTGTGGGAGCAGTACTTC. This encodes CASGHRDRVWEQYF. The chain is built from TRBV6-5 and TRBJ2-7; TRBD1 matches 9 bases. The CDR3 spans 14 residues. The V and J ends lost 8 bases and 7 bases, in that order; junction bases with no gene match: 12. The germline gives CDR1 MNHEY, CDR2 SVGAGI.

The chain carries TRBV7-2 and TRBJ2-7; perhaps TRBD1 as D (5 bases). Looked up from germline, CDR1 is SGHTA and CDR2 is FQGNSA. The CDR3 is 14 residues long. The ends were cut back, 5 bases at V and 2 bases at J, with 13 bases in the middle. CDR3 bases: TGTGCCAGCAGCCCTAACACAGGAACCTACGAGCAGTACTTC. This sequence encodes CASSPNTGTYEQYF.

This CDR3 is CASSEAWEGYTF. CDR3 sequence (DNA): TGTGCCAGCAGTGAGGCTTGGGAGGGCTACACCTTC. The V gene is TRBV25-1, the J gene TRBJ1-2; no reliable D call. This CDR3 region has 12 residues. V was cut by 3 bases and J by 8 bases, with 10 bases left in between. Looked up from germline, CDR1 is MGHDK and CDR2 is SYGVNS.

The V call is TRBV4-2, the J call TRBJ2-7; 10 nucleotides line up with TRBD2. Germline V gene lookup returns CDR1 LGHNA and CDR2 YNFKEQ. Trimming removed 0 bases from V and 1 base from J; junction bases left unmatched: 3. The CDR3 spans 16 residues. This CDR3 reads CASSQDASGSSYEQYF. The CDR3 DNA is TGTGCCAGCAGCCAAGATGCTAGCGGGAGTTCCTACGAGCAGTACTTC.

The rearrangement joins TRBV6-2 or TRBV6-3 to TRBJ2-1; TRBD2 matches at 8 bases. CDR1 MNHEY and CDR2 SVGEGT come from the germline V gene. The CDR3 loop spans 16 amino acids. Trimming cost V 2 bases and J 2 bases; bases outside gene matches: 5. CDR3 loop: CASSYRRGATYNEQFF. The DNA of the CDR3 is TGTGCCAGCAGTTACAGGCGGGGGGCAACCTACAATGAGCAGTTCTTC.

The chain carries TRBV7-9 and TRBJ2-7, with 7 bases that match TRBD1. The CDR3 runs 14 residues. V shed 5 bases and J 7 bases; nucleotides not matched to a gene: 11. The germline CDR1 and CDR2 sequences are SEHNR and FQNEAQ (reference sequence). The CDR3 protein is CASSPEGTAGEQYF. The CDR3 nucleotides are TGTGCCAGCAGCCCGGAAGGGACAGCCGGGGAGCAGTACTTC.